A selection of T cell receptor beta chains follows, all from one sample in a study of blood T cell repertoires in COVID-19. TCRdb keeps only in-frame clones here, not all; method: immunoSEQ multiplex PCR. Of 30,000 to 40,000 clones listed, about 85% were seen once; the top ten hold 13% to 15%. The sample comprised peripheral blood. The receptors here all came from a human donor with acute or convalescent COVID-19. The donor label of this sample is uncertain. CDR3s include the opening cysteine and the closing phenylalanine or tryptophan. D genes are given only for firm matches. Clone size is not always given. Where it is, it says once, few, many or a class for expanded clones.

clone_size: .
d_call: TRBD1
j_call: TRBJ1-2
v_call: TRBV4-2
cdr3_nt: TGTGCCAGCGGCCTGACAGGGAAGGACTATGGCTACACCTTC
cdr3_aa: CASGLTGKDYGYTF

clone_size: .
d_call: .
j_call: TRBJ1-1
v_call: TRBV19
cdr3_nt: TGTGCCAGTAGATTTATGGTCGGGGTAGGGACTGAAGCTTTCTTT
cdr3_aa: CASRFMVGVGTEAFF

clone_size: .
d_call: TRBD1
j_call: TRBJ1-2
v_call: TRBV28
cdr3_nt: TGTGCCAGCAGTTCACAGGGGGCGGTTGGCTACACCTTC
cdr3_aa: CASSSQGAVGYTF

clone_size: .
d_call: TRBD2
j_call: TRBJ2-3
v_call: TRBV19
cdr3_nt: TGTGCCAGTAGCGGTGCAGGCGGGACTAGGCAGTATTTT
cdr3_aa: CASSGAGGTRQYF

clone_size: few
d_call: TRBD1
j_call: TRBJ1-1
v_call: TRBV6-1
cdr3_nt: TGTGCCAGCAGTGAAGGGGCCGGGACAGGGTTCACTGAAGCTTTCTTT
cdr3_aa: CASSEGAGTGFTEAFF

clone_size: .
d_call: .
j_call: TRBJ2-7
v_call: TRBV5-1
cdr3_nt: TGCGCCAGCAGCTTGGCCTTTAATTCGGGGAGCGAAGAGCAGTACTTC
cdr3_aa: CASSLAFNSGSEEQYF

clone_size: .
d_call: TRBD2
j_call: TRBJ2-1
v_call: TRBV12-5
cdr3_nt: TGTGCTAGTGGTTTTGGTGAGGCGGGAGTAAGTAATGAGCAGTTCTTC
cdr3_aa: CASGFGEAGVSNEQFF

clone_size: .
d_call: .
j_call: TRBJ2-7
v_call: TRBV6-6
cdr3_nt: TGTGCCAGCCAAGGACAGCGACCCTACGAGCAGTACTTC
cdr3_aa: CASQGQRPYEQYF

clone_size: .
d_call: TRBD1
j_call: TRBJ2-5
v_call: TRBV7-7
cdr3_nt: TGTGCCAGCAGCTTAGTAGGTGACAGGGGAGAGACCCAGTACTTC
cdr3_aa: CASSLVGDRGETQYF

clone_size: .
d_call: .
j_call: TRBJ1-4
v_call: TRBV3-1/TRBV3-2
cdr3_nt: TGTGCCAGCAGCCAAGGAATGTGGGGGCAGGAAAAACTGTTTTTT
cdr3_aa: CASSQGMWGQEKLFF

clone_size: .
d_call: .
j_call: TRBJ1-3
v_call: TRBV10-3
cdr3_nt: TGTGCCATCAGTGGGACATCTTCCAGCTCTGGAAACACCATATATTTT
cdr3_aa: CAISGTSSSSGNTIYF

clone_size: .
d_call: .
j_call: TRBJ2-1
v_call: TRBV9
cdr3_nt: TGTGCCAGCAGCGTCTCCCCCGTGCGCGGGAATGATGAGCAGTTCTTC
cdr3_aa: CASSVSPVRGNDEQFF

clone_size: .
d_call: TRBD1
j_call: TRBJ1-6
v_call: TRBV18
cdr3_nt: TGTGCCAGCTCACCTGCGGACAGGGGAAATTCACCCCTCCACTTT
cdr3_aa: CASSPADRGNSPLHF

clone_size: once
d_call: .
j_call: TRBJ2-3
v_call: TRBV19
cdr3_nt: TGTGCCAGTAGTGACAGGACGACGGCAATTGGTACGCAGTATTTT
cdr3_aa: CASSDRTTAIGTQYF

clone_size: few
d_call: TRBD1
j_call: TRBJ1-2
v_call: TRBV5-5
cdr3_nt: TGTGCCAGCAGCTTGGAGGGGGCTCCTAACTATGGCTACACCTTC
cdr3_aa: CASSLEGAPNYGYTF

clone_size: .
d_call: TRBD1
j_call: TRBJ1-2
v_call: TRBV7-2
cdr3_nt: TGTGCCAGCAGCTCCCGGACAGGGGCTATCTATGGCTACACCTTC
cdr3_aa: CASSSRTGAIYGYTF

clone_size: .
d_call: .
j_call: TRBJ1-1
v_call: TRBV28
cdr3_nt: TGTGCCAGCAGCCGAGATTACAGGGAGTGGATGATGAACACTGAAGCTTTCTTT
cdr3_aa: CASSRDYREWMMNTEAFF

clone_size: .
d_call: .
j_call: TRBJ1-1
v_call: TRBV6-4
cdr3_nt: TGTGCCAGCAGTGAAGCAAGGAACACTGAAGCTTTCTTT
cdr3_aa: CASSEARNTEAFF

clone_size: once
d_call: .
j_call: TRBJ1-1
v_call: TRBV18
cdr3_nt: TGTGCCAGCTCACCACGGTGGGGGGACGAAGAAGCTTTCTTT
cdr3_aa: CASSPRWGDEEAFF

clone_size: once
d_call: TRBD1
j_call: TRBJ1-6
v_call: TRBV7-9
cdr3_nt: TGTGCCAGCAGCTCCCGTGGGACAGGGGGCTCACCCCTCCACTTT
cdr3_aa: CASSSRGTGGSPLHF

clone_size: .
d_call: .
j_call: TRBJ1-2
v_call: TRBV6-6
cdr3_nt: TGTGCCAGCAGTTACGAAGGGGGTGGCTATGGCTACACCTTC
cdr3_aa: CASSYEGGGYGYTF

clone_size: .
d_call: TRBD1
j_call: TRBJ1-5
v_call: TRBV6-2/TRBV6-3
cdr3_nt: TGTGCCAGCAGTTACTCAGGGGGCCAGCCCCGGCATTTT
cdr3_aa: CASSYSGGQPRHF

clone_size: .
d_call: TRBD1
j_call: TRBJ1-1
v_call: TRBV12-3/TRBV12-4
cdr3_nt: TGTGCCAGCATTTGGACAGGTGGGACTGAAGCTTTCTTT
cdr3_aa: CASIWTGGTEAFF

clone_size: .
d_call: .
j_call: TRBJ1-2
v_call: TRBV7-2
cdr3_nt: TGTGCCAGCAGCCCGAGAAGCGGGGACTACGGCTACACCTTC
cdr3_aa: CASSPRSGDYGYTF

clone_size: .
d_call: .
j_call: TRBJ2-7
v_call: TRBV7-6
cdr3_nt: TGTGCCAGCAGCTCCAGCCCGGGGGTAGGTTCCTACGAGCAGTACTTC
cdr3_aa: CASSSSPGVGSYEQYF

clone_size: few
d_call: .
j_call: TRBJ2-3
v_call: TRBV29-1
cdr3_nt: TGCAGCGTTGTAGGGAGCGGAGAGGGCACAGATACGCAGTATTTT
cdr3_aa: CSVVGSGEGTDTQYF

clone_size: .
d_call: TRBD2
j_call: TRBJ2-7
v_call: TRBV6-2/TRBV6-3
cdr3_nt: TGTGCCAGCAGTCGGACTAGCGGGGGATACTACGAGCAGTACTTC
cdr3_aa: CASSRTSGGYYEQYF

clone_size: .
d_call: TRBD1
j_call: TRBJ1-5
v_call: TRBV6-6
cdr3_nt: TGTGCCAGCAGTTCCGGGACAGGGCCCAATCAGCCCCAGCATTTT
cdr3_aa: CASSSGTGPNQPQHF

clone_size: .
d_call: TRBD2
j_call: TRBJ2-1
v_call: TRBV4-1
cdr3_nt: TGCGCCAGCAGCCCAGAATGGTGGGCTAGCGGGTCCAATGAGCAGTTCTTC
cdr3_aa: CASSPEWWASGSNEQFF

clone_size: .
d_call: .
j_call: TRBJ2-2
v_call: TRBV12-1
cdr3_nt: TGTGCCAGCAGCTTTCGTCCGGCTAGCGGGGGGCTGAACACCGGGGAGCTGTTTTTT
cdr3_aa: CASSFRPASGGLNTGELFF

clone_size: .
d_call: .
j_call: TRBJ1-6
v_call: TRBV19
cdr3_nt: TGTGCCAGTAGTAGCGGTCCTTATAATTCACCCCTCCACTTT
cdr3_aa: CASSSGPYNSPLHF

clone_size: once
d_call: TRBD2
j_call: TRBJ2-3
v_call: TRBV4-2
cdr3_nt: TGTGCCAGCAGCCAAGGTGGCGGGAGTGGTGATACGCAGTATTTT
cdr3_aa: CASSQGGGSGDTQYF

clone_size: .
d_call: .
j_call: TRBJ2-7
v_call: TRBV21-1
cdr3_nt: TGTGCCAGCAGCAAAGCCGGGGGCTACGAGCAGTACTTC
cdr3_aa: CASSKAGGYEQYF

clone_size: .
d_call: TRBD2
j_call: TRBJ2-1
v_call: TRBV10-3
cdr3_nt: TGTGCCATCAGTGAGACCCTCTCGAGCGGGGGGTCGTCAAGTCGTGAGCAGTTCTTC
cdr3_aa: CAISETLSSGGSSSREQFF

clone_size: once
d_call: .
j_call: TRBJ1-6
v_call: TRBV7-8
cdr3_nt: TGTGCCAGCAGCTTAGATGGGCAGGTGAATTCACCCCTCCACTTT
cdr3_aa: CASSLDGQVNSPLHF

clone_size: .
d_call: TRBD1
j_call: TRBJ1-5
v_call: TRBV28
cdr3_nt: TGTGCCAGCACCCCTTTGAGAGGGGGCAGCAATCAGCCCCAGCATTTT
cdr3_aa: CASTPLRGGSNQPQHF

clone_size: once
d_call: TRBD1
j_call: TRBJ2-7
v_call: TRBV10-2
cdr3_nt: TGCGCCAGCAGCTCTAAAACAGGGGGCGATGGGTACTTC
cdr3_aa: CASSSKTGGDGYF

clone_size: .
d_call: TRBD1
j_call: TRBJ1-2
v_call: TRBV7-2
cdr3_nt: TGTGCCAGCAGCTATAAGAGACAGGGTGGTGGCTACACCTTC
cdr3_aa: CASSYKRQGGGYTF

clone_size: .
d_call: .
j_call: TRBJ1-1
v_call: TRBV4-3
cdr3_nt: TGCGCCAGCAGCCCGGAGTGGCAGGGTGTCACTGAAGCTTTCTTT
cdr3_aa: CASSPEWQGVTEAFF

clone_size: .
d_call: TRBD1
j_call: TRBJ1-5
v_call: TRBV28
cdr3_nt: TGTGCCAGCAGTTCGGGGGATGCACAGGGGAGGTATCAGCCCCAGCATTTT
cdr3_aa: CASSSGDAQGRYQPQHF

clone_size: once
d_call: TRBD1
j_call: TRBJ1-5
v_call: TRBV27
cdr3_nt: TGTGCCAGCAGAAAGACAGGGGCCGGTCAGCCCCAGCATTTT
cdr3_aa: CASRKTGAGQPQHF